This passage covers 30 T cell receptor beta chains from one sample sequenced in a study of shared clonotypes between healthy human individuals. Sequencing was performed with immunoSEQ multiplex PCR; in TCRdb, only in-frame clones are kept and a portion is missing. The repertoire consists of some 2,400,000 clones, with nearly 97% occurring once and the leading ten covering less than 0.15%. Sequencing used naive CD4+ T cells sorted from blood. Subset in this sample: CD45RA+ positively selected. These receptors came from a man aged 18 to 35 in good health.

The sample holds one count of this clone. The same CDR3 is also encoded by other DNA sequences in this sample. The rearrangement uses TRBV18 and TRBJ1-1; no firm D call. Trimming pared 4 bases from V and 2 bases from J, leaving 8 bases between. Germline V CDR1 and CDR2: KGHSH, LQKENI. The CDR3 extends over 13 amino acids. CDR3 sequence reads: CASSLQRNTEAFF. Written as DNA, the CDR3 is TGTGCCAGCTCACTACAGCGAAACACTGAAGCTTTCTTT.

This sequence joins TRBV10-3 and TRBJ1-1; TRBD1 might be the D (5 bases). V was shortened by 2 bases and J by 0 bases, with 13 bases between the two germline ends. The CDR3 contains 16 residues. CDR1 and CDR2 from the germline V gene are ENHRY and SYGVKD. CDR3 amino acids: CAISEGAGLMNTEAFF. Written as DNA, the CDR3 is TGTGCCATCAGTGAGGGGGCAGGGCTTATGAACACTGAAGCTTTCTTT.

The chain recombines TRBV4-3 with TRBJ2-7; D remains ambiguous. Germline assignment: CDR1 LGHNA and CDR2 YSLEER. Trimming shortened V by 1 base and J by 2 bases, and 9 bases separated the two germline ends. CDR3 length equals 14 residues. DNA for the CDR3: TGCGCCAGCAGCCAAGTATGGGCCGCCTACGAGCAGTACTTC. Amino acids: CASSQVWAAYEQYF.

The chain combines TRBV11-2 with TRBJ1-4; 7 bases match TRBD1. J was trimmed by 2 bases and V by 5 bases; bases with no gene match: 11. There are 17 residues in the CDR3. Germline loops: CDR1 SGHAT, CDR2 FQNNGV. CDR3 loop: CASSPRAGGWTNEKLFF. DNA for the CDR3: TGTGCCAGCAGCCCAAGGGCAGGGGGATGGACTAATGAAAAACTGTTTTTT.

V and J are TRBV7-9 and TRBJ2-6; D not certain. Germline loops: CDR1 SEHNR, CDR2 FQNEAQ (reference sequence). The CDR3 runs 15 residues. Trimming removed 5 bases at V and 2 bases at J, with 10 bases between. The DNA for the CDR3 is TGTGCCAGCAGCCCCGGAGAGACTGGGGCCAACGTCCTGACTTTC. This codes for CASSPGETGANVLTF.

This sequence joins TRBV4-1 and TRBJ1-6; D may be TRBD1 (5 bases). CDR3 length: 14 amino acids. V was clipped by 0 bases and J by 8 bases, with 8 bases between them. Germline V CDR1 and CDR2: MGHRA, YSYEKL. The CDR3 DNA reads as TGCGCCAGCAGCCAAGATGGGACCTATTCACCCCTCCACTTT. This gives the protein CASSQDGTYSPLHF.

Worth noting for this clone: This CDR3 is also generated by other DNA sequences in the sample. The rearrangement uses TRBV18 and TRBJ2-5, with a weak D call TRBD1 (5 bases). The CDR3 has 14 amino acids. Looked up from germline, CDR1 is KGHSH and CDR2 is LQKENI. Trimming cost V 3 bases and J 2 bases, with 10 bases left between them. As DNA, the CDR3 is TGTGCCAGCTCACCCCCGACAGTACAAGAGACCCAGTACTTC. Protein sequence: CASSPPTVQETQYF.

This rearrangement joins TRBV2 to TRBJ2-3; D gene unclear. Looked up from germline, CDR1 is SNHLY and CDR2 is FYNNEI. Between the trimmed V and J ends, which lost 7 bases and 0 bases, there was a span of 8 bases. This CDR3 comprises 13 residues. The DNA for the CDR3 is TGTGCCAGCATTATCACTAGCACAGATACGCAGTATTTT. Translation gives CASIITSTDTQYF.

The chain employs TRBV10-1 and TRBJ2-7; D is uncertain. The CDR3 runs to 13 residues. The V gene's germline CDR1 is WNHNN and CDR2 SYGVQD (reference sequence). V was trimmed by 2 bases and J by 3 bases, leaving 8 bases between them. The DNA of the CDR3 is TGCGCCAGCAGTGAGGGTATGGGCTACGAGCAGTACTTC. Its translation: CASSEGMGYEQYF.

The chain links TRBV7-2 to TRBJ1-1, with D possibly matching TRBD1 (5 bases). The CDR3 totals 15 residues. The germline CDR1 and CDR2 sequences are SGHTA and FQGNSA. V gave up 2 bases and J gave up 1 base, with 11 bases separating them. CDR3 sequence reads: CASSLRGGENTEAFF. As DNA, the CDR3 is TGTGCCAGCAGCTTACGGGGCGGAGAGAACACTGAAGCTTTCTTT.

The chain employs TRBV6-1 and TRBJ1-2; 7 positions match TRBD1. CDR3 length equals 13 residues. With 8 bases clipped from V and 6 bases from J, the junction kept 9 bases outside the gene matches. Germline values: CDR1 MNHNS, CDR2 SASEGT. The CDR3, as DNA: TGTGCCAGCGGATTGACAGGGTCCAATGGCTACACCTTC. Translated, it gives CASGLTGSNGYTF.

V and J are TRBV7-9 and TRBJ1-4; 8 positions agree with TRBD1. The junction had 3 bases not matched to a gene; V was cut back by 4 bases and J by 5 bases. The CDR3 length is 14 residues. Per the germline V gene, CDR1 is SEHNR and CDR2 is FQNEAQ (reference sequence). DNA for the CDR3: TGTGCCAGCAGCTCGACAGGGGCCAATGAAAAACTGTTTTTT. Encoded protein: CASSSTGANEKLFF.

This chain links TRBV4-1 with TRBJ2-7; 10 positions agree with TRBD2. CDR3 size: 16 residues. Germline assignment: CDR1 MGHRA and CDR2 YSYEKL. After removal of 4 bases from V and 0 bases from J, the junction contained 6 bases not matched to a gene. CDR3 coding DNA: TGCGCCAGCAGCCCTACCCGGACTAGCGGCTCCTACGAGCAGTACTTC. Protein product: CASSPTRTSGSYEQYF.

The chain has TRBV6-5 and TRBJ2-7; a weak D match, TRBD2 (5 bases). The CDR3 consists of 15 residues. V was cut by 0 bases and J by 3 bases, with 12 bases left in between. CDR1 is MNHEY and CDR2 is SVGAGI in the germline V gene. CDR3 residues: CASSYSRGKSYEQYF. The CDR3 DNA sequence: TGTGCCAGCAGTTACTCGAGAGGGAAGAGCTACGAGCAGTACTTC.

This clone was observed once. V is TRBV5-1 and J is TRBJ2-1; no definite D call. The CDR3 totals 12 residues. Germline V gives CDR1 SGHRS, CDR2 YFSETQ. Trimming removed 2 bases at V and 7 bases at J, with 7 bases between. CDR3 in DNA: TGCGCCAGCAGCTTACTTACAAATGAGCAGTTCTTC. Protein sequence: CASSLLTNEQFF.

The V gene is TRBV27, the J gene TRBJ2-1, with D perhaps assigned TRBD1 or TRBD2 (5 bases each). The germline V gene encodes CDR1 MNHEY and CDR2 SMNVEV (reference sequence). V lost 6 bases and J 8 bases, leaving 20 bases between the germline ends. The CDR3 sequence is 15 residues long. This CDR3 is CASRSGRIFWDEQFF. CDR3 DNA sequence: TGTGCCAGCAGATCGGGACGCATTTTTTGGGATGAGCAGTTCTTC.

This rearrangement joins TRBV7-9 to TRBJ2-1; the match to TRBD2 covers 7 bases. Germline lookup yields CDR1 SEHNR and CDR2 FQNEAQ (reference sequence). Germline trimming cut 3 bases from V and 6 bases from J; bases unmatched to any gene: 5. The CDR3 totals 14 residues. The CDR3 DNA reads as TGTGCCAGCAGCTTTCTCGGGGGGACCAATGAGCAGTTCTTC. Residues: CASSFLGGTNEQFF.

V gene TRBV6-6 combines with J gene TRBJ1-1; D uncertain. V gave up 2 bases and J gave up 1 base, with 2 bases separating them. Germline V gene lookup returns CDR1 MNHNY and CDR2 SVGAGI (reference sequence). CDR3 size: 12 residues. The CDR3 region is CASSYPNTEAFF. The CDR3 DNA reads as TGTGCCAGCAGTTACCCGAACACTGAAGCTTTCTTT.

The rearrangement links TRBV19 to TRBJ1-1; D uncertain. The germline V gene encodes CDR1 LNHDA and CDR2 SQIVND (reference sequence). This CDR3 comprises 12 residues. Trimming took off 6 bases at V and 1 base at J, with 6 bases between the two ends. The CDR3 sequence: CASRMGNTEAFF. The CDR3 bases are TGTGCCAGTAGAATGGGGAACACTGAAGCTTTCTTT.

This clone was counted only a few times. The chain carries TRBV19 and TRBJ2-1; tentative D call: TRBD1 (6 bases). The V end was cut by 4 bases, the J end by 4 bases, with 14 bases between. The CDR3 runs 15 residues. Germline V CDR1 and CDR2: LNHDA, SQIVND (reference sequence). The CDR3: CASSTQGYPYNEQFF. The CDR3 bases are TGTGCCAGTAGTACGCAGGGGTATCCTTACAATGAGCAGTTCTTC. The entire variable domain, with the rest obtained from reference TRBV19 and TRBJ2-1, is as follows: DGGITQSPKYLFRKEGQNVTLSCEQNLNHDAMYWYRQDPGQGLRLIYYSQIVNDFQKGDIAEGYSVSREKKESFPLTVTSAQKNPTAFYLCASSTQGYPYNEQFFGPGTRLTVL.

The chain carries TRBV7-2 and TRBJ2-1; either TRBD1 or TRBD2 may fit D (5 bases each). Trimming stripped 3 bases from V and 0 bases from J, with 9 bases between. Germline loops: CDR1 SGHTA, CDR2 FQGNSA. The CDR3 is 15 amino acids. The CDR3 bases are TGTGCCAGCAGCTTTACCGGGACCTCCTACAATGAGCAGTTCTTC. Translating gives CASSFTGTSYNEQFF.

V usage is TRBV6-1 and J usage is TRBJ2-7; 8 bases line up with TRBD2. The CDR3 is 15 amino acids. Germline-derived CDR1 and CDR2 are MNHNS and SASEGT. Trimming cost V 8 bases and J 4 bases; bases outside gene matches: 13. CDR3 protein: CASSVQAGALYEQYF. The CDR3 DNA follows: TGTGCCAGCTCTGTGCAAGCGGGAGCTTTGTACGAGCAGTACTTC.

The chain combines TRBV10-3 with TRBJ1-1, with D unclear. V lost 10 bases, J lost 1 base, and 25 bases lay in between. In germline, CDR1 is ENHRY, CDR2 SYGVKD. This CDR3 is built from 17 residues. The CDR3 coding sequence is TGTGCCACTCGAAAAATCGCTAGCTGGTGGGAGAACACTGAAGCTTTCTTT. Translating it yields CATRKIASWWENTEAFF.

The V gene is TRBV30, the J gene TRBJ2-5; possibly TRBD2 for D (6 bases). Trimming pared 4 bases from V and 0 bases from J, leaving 18 bases between. The length of the CDR3 is 16 residues. Germline CDR1 is GTSNPN and CDR2 is SVGIG (reference sequence). The CDR3 reads CAWIAEPLGYQETQYF. The CDR3 DNA sequence: TGTGCCTGGATAGCGGAGCCTCTTGGGTACCAAGAGACCCAGTACTTC.

Notes on this clone: Other DNA sequences in the sample encode the same CDR3. V usage is TRBV20-1 and J usage is TRBJ1-1; D remains ambiguous. The CDR3 is made up of 10 amino acids. Trimming removed 1 base at V and 4 bases at J, with 1 base between. Germline assignment: CDR1 DFQATT and CDR2 SNEGSKA (reference sequence). CDR3 region: CSARGTEAFF. The CDR3 DNA is TGCAGTGCTAGAGGCACTGAAGCTTTCTTT.

The count of this clone is one. V is TRBV5-4 and J is TRBJ2-1; either TRBD1 or TRBD2 may fit D (5 bases each). The CDR3 has 15 amino acids. V lost 0 bases and J lost 8, with 15 bases in between. CDR1 is SGHNT, CDR2 YYREEE, per germline (reference sequence). CDR3 DNA sequence: TGTGCCAGCAGCTTGGGTGGACACCTCGGGGATGAGCAGTTCTTC. As protein: CASSLGGHLGDEQFF.

The rearrangement uses TRBV5-4 and TRBJ1-1; possible D gene TRBD1, 5 bases. This CDR3 is built from 13 residues. Germline-derived CDR1 and CDR2 are SGHNT and YYREEE (reference sequence). Trimming took off 5 bases at V and 1 base at J, with 9 bases between the two ends. The CDR3 sequence: CASSKTGNTEAFF. The CDR3 DNA reads TGTGCCAGCAGTAAAACAGGGAACACTGAAGCTTTCTTT.

This clone turned up a few times. V and J are TRBV5-1 and TRBJ2-5, with a possible D match to TRBD2 (5 bases). CDR3 length: 13 residues. Trimming shortened V by 7 bases and J by 4 bases, and 14 bases separated the two germline ends. Germline V gene lookup returns CDR1 SGHRS and CDR2 YFSETQ. CDR3 DNA: TGCGCCAGCCGAACTAGGACGGGAGAGACCCAGTACTTC. It codes for CASRTRTGETQYF.

V gene TRBV5-4 combines with J gene TRBJ1-2; D gene unclear. V was trimmed by 3 bases and J by 4 bases, leaving 25 bases between them. Germline V gene sequence: CDR1 SGHNT, CDR2 YYREEE (reference sequence). The CDR3 loop spans 18 amino acids. The CDR3 bases are TGTGCCAGCAGCTCTATCGGACTTCTATCCGATGAGGCCTATGGCTACACCTTC. Translated, it gives CASSSIGLLSDEAYGYTF.

The chain's CDR3 is CAWSVPGRIDGYTF. CDR3 DNA: TGTGCCTGGAGTGTACCCGGCCGGATCGATGGCTACACCTTC. The rearrangement links TRBV30 to TRBJ1-2; D is unresolved. The V and J ends lost 0 bases and 6 bases respectively, with 14 bases between them. The CDR3 totals 14 residues. Germline CDR1 reads GTSNPN; CDR2 reads SVGIG (reference sequence). Supplemented by reference TRBV30 and TRBJ1-2, the full variable domain reads SQTIHQWPATLVQPVGSPLSLECTVEGTSNPNLYWYRQAAGRGLQLLFYSVGIGQISSEVPQNLSASRPQDRQFILSSKKLLLSDSGFYLCAWSVPGRIDGYTFGSGTRLTVV.